This TCR beta chain originates from a study of shared clonotypes between healthy human individuals. Study-wide results and caveats: Rarefaction demonstrated incomplete sorted-subset sequencing despite large depth.

Terminally differentiated effector memory CD45RA+ cells were excluded by CCR7 positive selection of CD45RO-negative cells. Researchers ran the assay at a deep level. The repertoire was sequenced with immunoSEQ multiplex PCR; TCRdb's copy has only in-frame clones and lacks some. The repertoire holds 700,000 to 950,000 clones, with 90% to 97% as singletons. This clone has just a few counts. The antigen is not known. The same CDR3 is also encoded by other DNA sequences in this sample. Sequences were obtained from naive CD8+ T cells sorted from blood. This TCR was sampled from a man younger than 45 in good health.

The DNA of the CDR3 is TGTGCCAGCAGCTGGAGTTACGAGCAGTACTTC. Residues: CASSWSYEQYF. This chain connects TRBV7-9 to TRBJ2-7; no clear D. Trimming took off 4 bases at V and 4 bases at J, with 5 bases between the two ends. This CDR3 has 11 amino acids. Germline loops: CDR1 SEHNR, CDR2 FQNEAQ (reference sequence). The whole variable domain, filled in from reference TRBV7-9 and TRBJ2-7, reads DTGVSQNPRHKITKRGQNVTFRCDPISEHNRLYWYRQTLGQGPEFLTYFQNEAQLEKSRLLSDRFSAERPKGSFSTLEIQRTEQGDSAMYLCASSWSYEQYFGPGTRLTVT.